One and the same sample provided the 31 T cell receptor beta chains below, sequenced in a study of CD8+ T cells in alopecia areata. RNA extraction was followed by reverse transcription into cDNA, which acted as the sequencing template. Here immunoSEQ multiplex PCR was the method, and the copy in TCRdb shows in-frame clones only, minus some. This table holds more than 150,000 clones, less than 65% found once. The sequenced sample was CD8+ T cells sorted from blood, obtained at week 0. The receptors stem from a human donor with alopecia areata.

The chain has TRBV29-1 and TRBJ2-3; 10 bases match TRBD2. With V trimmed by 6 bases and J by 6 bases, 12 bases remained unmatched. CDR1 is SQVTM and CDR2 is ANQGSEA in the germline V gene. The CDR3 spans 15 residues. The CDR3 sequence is CSVRGSGGSQDTQYF. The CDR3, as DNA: TGCAGCGTGCGGGGTAGCGGGGGGAGTCAGGATACGCAGTATTTT.

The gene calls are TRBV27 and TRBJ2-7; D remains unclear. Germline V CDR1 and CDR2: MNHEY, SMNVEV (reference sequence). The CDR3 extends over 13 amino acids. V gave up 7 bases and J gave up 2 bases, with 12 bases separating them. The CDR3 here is CASKGGSAYEQYF. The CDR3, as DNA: TGTGCCAGCAAAGGCGGATCAGCCTACGAGCAGTACTTC.

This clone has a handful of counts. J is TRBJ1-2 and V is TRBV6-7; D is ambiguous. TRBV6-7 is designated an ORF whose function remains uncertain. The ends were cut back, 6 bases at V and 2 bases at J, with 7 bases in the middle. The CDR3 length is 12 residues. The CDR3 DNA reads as TGTGCCAGCAGGGGCAGAAACTATGGCTACACCTTC. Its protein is CASRGRNYGYTF.

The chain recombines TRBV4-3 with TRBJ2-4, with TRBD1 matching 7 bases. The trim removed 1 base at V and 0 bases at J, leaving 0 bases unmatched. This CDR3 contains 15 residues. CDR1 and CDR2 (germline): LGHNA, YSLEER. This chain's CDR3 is CASSQGQGAKNIQYF. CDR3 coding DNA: TGCGCCAGCAGCCAAGGACAGGGAGCCAAAAACATTCAGTACTTC.

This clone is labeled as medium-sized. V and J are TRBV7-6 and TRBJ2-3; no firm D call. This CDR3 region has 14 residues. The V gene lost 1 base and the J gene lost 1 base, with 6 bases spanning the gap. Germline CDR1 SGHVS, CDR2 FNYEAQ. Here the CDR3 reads CASSLDSGTDTQYF. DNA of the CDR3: TGTGCCAGCAGCTTAGATTCGGGCACAGATACGCAGTATTTT.

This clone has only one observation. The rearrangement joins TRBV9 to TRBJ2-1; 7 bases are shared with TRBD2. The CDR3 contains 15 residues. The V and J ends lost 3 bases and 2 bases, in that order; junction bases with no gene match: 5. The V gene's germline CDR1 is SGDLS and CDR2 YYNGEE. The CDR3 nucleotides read TGTGCCAGCAGCGCATCAGGGACTACCTACAATGAGCAGTTCTTC. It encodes CASSASGTTYNEQFF.

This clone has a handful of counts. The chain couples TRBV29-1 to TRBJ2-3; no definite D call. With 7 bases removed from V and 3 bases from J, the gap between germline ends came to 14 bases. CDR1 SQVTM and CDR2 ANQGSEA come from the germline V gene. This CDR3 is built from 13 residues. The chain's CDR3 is CSGLGLGTDTQYF. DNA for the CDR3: TGCAGCGGCCTCGGGCTTGGAACAGATACGCAGTATTTT.

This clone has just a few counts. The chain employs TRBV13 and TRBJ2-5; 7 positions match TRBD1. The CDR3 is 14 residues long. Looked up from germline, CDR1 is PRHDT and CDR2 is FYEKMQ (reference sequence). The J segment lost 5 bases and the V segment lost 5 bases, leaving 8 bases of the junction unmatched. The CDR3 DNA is TGTGCCAGCAGCCTGAACAGGGGACGGGAGACCCAGTACTTC. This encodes CASSLNRGRETQYF.

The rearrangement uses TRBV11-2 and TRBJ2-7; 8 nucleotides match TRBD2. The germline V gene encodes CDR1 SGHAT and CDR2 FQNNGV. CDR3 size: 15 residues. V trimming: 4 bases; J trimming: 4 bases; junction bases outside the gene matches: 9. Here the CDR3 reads CASSYSGGWGYEQYF. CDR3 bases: TGTGCCAGCAGCTACAGCGGGGGCTGGGGTTACGAGCAGTACTTC.

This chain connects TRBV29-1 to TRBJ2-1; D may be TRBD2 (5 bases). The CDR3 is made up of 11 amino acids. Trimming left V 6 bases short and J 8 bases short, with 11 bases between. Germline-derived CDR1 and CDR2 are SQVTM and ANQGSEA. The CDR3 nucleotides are TGCAGCGTCCAACTAGGACATGAGCAGTTCTTC. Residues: CSVQLGHEQFF.

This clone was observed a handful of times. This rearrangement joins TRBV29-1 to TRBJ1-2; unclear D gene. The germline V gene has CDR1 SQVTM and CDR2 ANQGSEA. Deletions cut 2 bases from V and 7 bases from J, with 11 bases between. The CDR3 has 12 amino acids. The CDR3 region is CSVERRGSGYTF. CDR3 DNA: TGCAGCGTTGAACGGCGGGGAAGTGGCTACACCTTC.

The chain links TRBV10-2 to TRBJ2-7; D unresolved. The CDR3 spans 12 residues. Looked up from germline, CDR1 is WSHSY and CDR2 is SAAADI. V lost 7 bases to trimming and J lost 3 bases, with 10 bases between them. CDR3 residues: CASTADLYEQYF. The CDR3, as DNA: TGCGCCAGCACTGCGGATCTCTACGAGCAGTACTTC.

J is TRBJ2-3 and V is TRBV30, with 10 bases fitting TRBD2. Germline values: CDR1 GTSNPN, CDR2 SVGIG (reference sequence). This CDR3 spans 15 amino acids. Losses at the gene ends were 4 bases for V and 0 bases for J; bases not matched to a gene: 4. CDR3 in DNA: TGTGCCTGGACTAGCGGGAGTACTAGCACAGATACGCAGTATTTT. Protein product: CAWTSGSTSTDTQYF. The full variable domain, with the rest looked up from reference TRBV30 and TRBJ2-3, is SQTIHQWPATLVQPVGSPLSLECTVEGTSNPNLYWYRQAAGRGLQLLFYSVGIGQISSEVPQNLSASRPQDRQFILSSKKLLLSDSGFYLCAWTSGSTSTDTQYFGPGTRLTVL.

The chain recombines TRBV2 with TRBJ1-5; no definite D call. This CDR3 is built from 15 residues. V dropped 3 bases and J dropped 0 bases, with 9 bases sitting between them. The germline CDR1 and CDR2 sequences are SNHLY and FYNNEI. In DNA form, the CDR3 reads TGTGCCAGCAGTGAGGACCCCAATAGCAATCAGCCCCAGCATTTT. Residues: CASSEDPNSNQPQHF.

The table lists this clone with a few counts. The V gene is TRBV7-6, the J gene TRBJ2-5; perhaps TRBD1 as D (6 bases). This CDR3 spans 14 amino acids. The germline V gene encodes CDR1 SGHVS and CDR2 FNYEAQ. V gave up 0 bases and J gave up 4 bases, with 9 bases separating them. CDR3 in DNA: TGTGCCAGCAGCTTAGCAGGGGGACGAGAGACCCAGTACTTC. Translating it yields CASSLAGGRETQYF.

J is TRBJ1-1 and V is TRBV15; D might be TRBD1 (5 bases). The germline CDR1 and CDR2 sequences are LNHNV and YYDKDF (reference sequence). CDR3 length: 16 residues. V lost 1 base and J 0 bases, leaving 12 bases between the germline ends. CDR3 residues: CATSRGGTAMNTEAFF. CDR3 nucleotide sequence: TGTGCCACCAGCAGAGGTGGGACGGCTATGAACACTGAAGCTTTCTTT.

The CDR3 loop reads CASSQDRLQFSNQPQHF. DNA for the CDR3: TGCGCCAGCAGCCAAGACAGGCTGCAATTTAGCAATCAGCCCCAGCATTTT. This chain connects TRBV4-3 to TRBJ1-5; no clear D gene. CDR1 LGHNA and CDR2 YSLEER come from the germline V gene. Between the trimmed V and J ends, which lost 0 bases and 0 bases, there was a span of 12 bases. The CDR3 is 17 amino acids.

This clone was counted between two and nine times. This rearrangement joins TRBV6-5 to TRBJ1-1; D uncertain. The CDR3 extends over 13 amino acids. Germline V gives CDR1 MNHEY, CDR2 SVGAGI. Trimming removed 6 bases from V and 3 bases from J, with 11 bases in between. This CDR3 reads CASSTDGYTEAFF. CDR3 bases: TGTGCCAGCAGCACCGACGGATACACTGAAGCTTTCTTT.

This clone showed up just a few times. In nucleotides, the CDR3 is TGTGCCAGACGGGGGGCCGGAGATACGCAGTATTTT. This encodes CARRGAGDTQYF. V gene TRBV2 combines with J gene TRBJ2-3, with D perhaps TRBD2 (7 bases). The CDR3 totals 12 residues. CDR1 and CDR2 (germline): SNHLY, FYNNEI. V lost 9 bases, J lost 5 bases, and 12 bases lay in between.

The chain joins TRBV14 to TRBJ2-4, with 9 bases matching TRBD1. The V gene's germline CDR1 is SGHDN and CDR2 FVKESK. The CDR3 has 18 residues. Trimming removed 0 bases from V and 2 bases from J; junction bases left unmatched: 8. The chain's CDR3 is CASSQDPQGATTKNIQYF. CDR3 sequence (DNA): TGTGCCAGCAGCCAAGACCCACAGGGGGCTACCACCAAAAACATTCAGTACTTC.

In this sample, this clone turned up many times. CDR3 bases: TGTGCCAGCAGCTTAGGAGGGTCGTGGGACGAGCAGTACTTC. This codes for CASSLGGSWDEQYF. This chain uses TRBV5-4 with TRBJ2-7; D may be TRBD2 (6 bases). Germline CDR1 and CDR2: SGHNT and YYREEE (reference sequence). Trimming took off 2 bases at V and 5 bases at J, with 14 bases between the two ends. CDR3 length: 14 amino acids.

In DNA form, the CDR3 reads TGCGCCAGCAGCCAAGATAGGAGTAAGCCCCAGCATTTT. This encodes CASSQDRSKPQHF. The chain is built from TRBV4-3 and TRBJ1-5, with D hard to call. The germline V gene encodes CDR1 LGHNA and CDR2 YSLEER. Trimming cost V 0 bases and J 8 bases, with 8 bases left between them. The CDR3 runs to 13 residues.

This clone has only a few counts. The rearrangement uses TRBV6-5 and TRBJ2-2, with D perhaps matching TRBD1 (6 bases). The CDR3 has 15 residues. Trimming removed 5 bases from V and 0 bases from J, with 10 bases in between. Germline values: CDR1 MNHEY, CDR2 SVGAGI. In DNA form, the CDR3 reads TGTGCCAGCAGTGTGGACAGCCCGAACACCGGGGAGCTGTTTTTT. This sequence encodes CASSVDSPNTGELFF.

The CDR3 DNA reads TGCAGCGTTGCTGGCGGACAGGGGGACAATGAGCAGTTCTTC. Encoded protein: CSVAGGQGDNEQFF. This chain connects TRBV29-1 to TRBJ2-1; 10 bases align to TRBD1. Germline V lookup: CDR1 SQVTM, CDR2 ANQGSEA. After removal of 4 bases from V and 5 bases from J, the junction contained 5 bases not matched to a gene. CDR3 length: 14 residues.

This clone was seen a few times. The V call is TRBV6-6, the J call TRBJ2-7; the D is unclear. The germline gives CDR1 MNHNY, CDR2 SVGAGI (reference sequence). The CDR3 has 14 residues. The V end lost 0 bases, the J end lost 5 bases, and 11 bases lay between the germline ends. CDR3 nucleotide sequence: TGTGCCAGCAGTTACTCCGGCAGTGTCAACGAGCAGTACTTC. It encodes CASSYSGSVNEQYF.

CDR3 DNA: TGTGCCAGCAGCTTAGAACAGGCCTATGGCTACACCTTC. Translated: CASSLEQAYGYTF. V gene TRBV7-9 combines with J gene TRBJ1-2; possibly TRBD1 for D (5 bases). V lost 1 base, J lost 4 bases, and 7 bases lay in between. The CDR3 has 13 amino acids. CDR1 SEHNR and CDR2 FQNEAQ come from the germline V gene (reference sequence). The variable domain in full, with the rest retrieved from reference TRBV7-9 and TRBJ1-2, is DTGVSQNPRHKITKRGQNVTFRCDPISEHNRLYWYRQTLGQGPEFLTYFQNEAQLEKSRLLSDRFSAERPKGSFSTLEIQRTEQGDSAMYLCASSLEQAYGYTFGSGTRLTVV.

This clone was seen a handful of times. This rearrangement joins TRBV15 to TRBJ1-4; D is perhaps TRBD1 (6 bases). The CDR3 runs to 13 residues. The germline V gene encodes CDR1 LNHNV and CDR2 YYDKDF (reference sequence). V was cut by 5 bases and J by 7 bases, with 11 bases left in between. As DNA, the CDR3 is TGTGCCACCAGCGGGGACATGCGTGAAAAACTGTTTTTT. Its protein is CATSGDMREKLFF.

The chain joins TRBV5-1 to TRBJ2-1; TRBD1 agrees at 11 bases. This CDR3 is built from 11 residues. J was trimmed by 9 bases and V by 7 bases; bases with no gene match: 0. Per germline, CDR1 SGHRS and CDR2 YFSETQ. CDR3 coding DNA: TGCGCCAGCGGGACAGGGGGTGAGCAGTTCTTC. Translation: CASGTGGEQFF.

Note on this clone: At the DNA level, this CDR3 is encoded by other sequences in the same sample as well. The CDR3 coding sequence is TGTGCCAGCAGCGTAGGGGGGACAGCGACCTACGAGCAGTACTTC. Its translation is CASSVGGTATYEQYF. The V and J genes are TRBV9 and TRBJ2-7, with 7 positions matching TRBD1. This CDR3 has 15 amino acids. Germline V gene data show CDR1 as SGDLS and CDR2 as YYNGEE. The ends lost 0 bases at V and 2 bases at J; junction bases unmatched: 5. Filled out from reference TRBV9 and TRBJ2-7, the complete variable domain reads DSGVTQTPKHLITATGQRVTLRCSPRSGDLSVYWYQQSLDQGLQFLIQYYNGEERAKGNILERFSAQQFPDLHSELNLSSLELGDSALYFCASSVGGTATYEQYFGPGTRLTVT.

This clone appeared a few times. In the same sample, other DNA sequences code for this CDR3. CDR3 in amino acids: CASSPRQGNQPQHF. In DNA form, the CDR3 reads TGTGCCAGCAGTCCTAGACAGGGGAATCAGCCCCAGCATTTT. The chain employs TRBV27 and TRBJ1-5; 8 bases map to TRBD1. CDR3 length: 14 amino acids. The trim removed 5 bases at V and 4 bases at J, leaving 4 bases unmatched. Looked up from germline, CDR1 is MNHEY and CDR2 is SMNVEV (reference sequence).

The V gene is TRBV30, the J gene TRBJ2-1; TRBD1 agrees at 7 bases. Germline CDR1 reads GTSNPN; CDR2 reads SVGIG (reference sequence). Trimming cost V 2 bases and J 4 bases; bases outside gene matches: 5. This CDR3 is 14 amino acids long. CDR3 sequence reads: CAWSTGVGYNEQFF. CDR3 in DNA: TGTGCCTGGAGTACAGGGGTCGGATACAATGAGCAGTTCTTC.